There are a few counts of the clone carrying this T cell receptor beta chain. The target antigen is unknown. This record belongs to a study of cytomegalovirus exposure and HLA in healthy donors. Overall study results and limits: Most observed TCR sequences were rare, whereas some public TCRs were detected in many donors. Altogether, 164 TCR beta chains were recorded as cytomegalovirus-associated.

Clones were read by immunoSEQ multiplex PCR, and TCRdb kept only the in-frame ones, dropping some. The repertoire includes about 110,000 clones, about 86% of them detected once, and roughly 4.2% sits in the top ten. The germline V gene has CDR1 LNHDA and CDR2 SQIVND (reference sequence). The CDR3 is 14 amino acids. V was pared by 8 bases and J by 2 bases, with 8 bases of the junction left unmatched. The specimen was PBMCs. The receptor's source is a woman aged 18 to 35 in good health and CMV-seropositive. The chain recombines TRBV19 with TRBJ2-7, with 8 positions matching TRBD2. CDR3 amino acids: CASAASGSAYEQYF. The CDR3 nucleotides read TGTGCCAGTGCGGCTAGCGGGTCCGCCTACGAGCAGTACTTC.